What follows are 21 T cell receptor beta chains derived from one specimen sequenced in a study of Ad26.COV2.S vaccination and SARS-CoV-2 variants. Indicated treatment: roughly 20 received Ad26.COV2.S at low or high dose, single or two shots; 5 received placebo; per-sample allocation not given. Collection of the samples took place on day 63 after the first injection of vaccine or placebo. Libraries were prepared by immunoSEQ multiplex PCR; TCRdb keeps only in-frame clonotypes and omits some of them. The table has some 340,000 clones, 86% seen once; the top ten hold more than 1.5%. The input for sequencing was peripheral blood, taken in a trial of Ad26.COV2.S vaccine versus placebo. Receptors originate from a person between 18 and 59 years old who received the Ad26.COV2.S COVID-19 vaccine or a placebo.

This clone was observed a handful of times. V gene TRBV10-2 combines with J gene TRBJ2-2; D might be TRBD2 (6 bases). CDR3 length: 15 residues. From germline, CDR1 is WSHSY and CDR2 SAAADI. V gave up 4 bases and J gave up 1 base, with 10 bases separating them. For the CDR3, the DNA is TGCGCCAGCAGTGTGGCGGGGCGGAACACCGGGGAGCTGTTTTTT. It is translated as CASSVAGRNTGELFF.

This clone has just a few counts. V and J are TRBV5-4 and TRBJ1-1, with D possibly matching TRBD1 (5 bases). The germline gives CDR1 SGHNT, CDR2 YYREEE (reference sequence). Trimming shortened V by 3 bases and J by 3 bases, and 12 bases separated the two germline ends. The CDR3 spans 14 residues. The CDR3 protein is CASSWAWGDTEAFF. CDR3 DNA: TGTGCCAGCAGCTGGGCATGGGGCGACACTGAAGCTTTCTTT.

The V and J genes are TRBV5-8 and TRBJ2-7; 7 bases map to TRBD1. The CDR3 contains 13 residues. V shed 3 bases, J shed 6 bases, and the junction held 6 bases outside the gene matches. CDR1 SGHTS and CDR2 YDEGEE come from the germline V gene. The CDR3 bases are TGTGCCAGCAGCTCGGACAGGTTCAGCGAGCAGTACTTC. Its protein product is CASSSDRFSEQYF.

V and J are TRBV5-5 and TRBJ1-4, with TRBD1 matching over 7 bases. Germline assignment: CDR1 SGHKS and CDR2 YYEKEE (reference sequence). The CDR3 runs 13 residues. V lost 4 bases and J lost 6; bases outside the gene matches: 3. CDR3 residues: CASSPTGYEKLFF. CDR3 DNA: TGTGCCAGCAGCCCGACAGGGTATGAAAAACTGTTTTTT.

The CDR3 bases are TGTGCCAGCAGCCAAGGGACAGCGAGCTCTGGAAACACCATATATTTT. Protein: CASSQGTASSGNTIYF. The rearrangement joins TRBV3-1 (or the pseudogene TRBV3-2) to TRBJ1-3, with D possibly TRBD1 on 6 matching bases. This CDR3 has 16 amino acids. V was shortened by 1 base and J by 0 bases, with 10 bases between the two germline ends. Germline CDR1 and CDR2: LGHDT and YNNKEL (reference sequence).

The V and J genes are TRBV5-1 and TRBJ2-5, with 7 bases fitting TRBD2. The CDR3 has 14 amino acids. Germline-derived CDR1 and CDR2 are SGHRS and YFSETQ. J gave up 1 base and V 3 bases, and 3 bases lay outside the gene matches. Here the CDR3 reads CASSSGTTQETQYF. CDR3 coding DNA: TGCGCCAGCAGCTCCGGGACTACCCAAGAGACCCAGTACTTC.

This clone was picked up one time. The chain is built from TRBV6-2 or TRBV6-3 and TRBJ1-1; tentatively, D is TRBD1 (5 bases). V was pared by 4 bases and J by 2 bases, with 8 bases between. Germline V CDR1 and CDR2: MNHEY, SVGEGT. This CDR3 region has 13 residues. The CDR3 nucleotides read TGTGCCAGCAGTTTGAGGGGAAACACTGAAGCTTTCTTT. Encoded protein: CASSLRGNTEAFF.

This clone was seen more than once but under ten times. The chain links TRBV29-1 to TRBJ2-7; D gene uncertain. This CDR3 has 12 residues. CDR1 SQVTM and CDR2 ANQGSEA come from the germline V gene. V lost 4 bases and J 0 bases, leaving 7 bases between the germline ends. DNA of the CDR3: TGCAGCGTTGGTCAAGTCTCCTACGAGCAGTACTTC. Translated, it gives CSVGQVSYEQYF.

The chain employs TRBV11-2 and TRBJ1-2; D unresolved. The CDR3 spans 12 residues. Germline V gives CDR1 SGHAT, CDR2 FQNNGV. Trimming took off 3 bases at V and 0 bases at J, with 2 bases between the two ends. CDR3 amino acids: CASSLTNYGYTF. Written as DNA, the CDR3 is TGTGCCAGCAGCTTGACTAACTATGGCTACACCTTC.

This chain joins TRBV30 and TRBJ2-7; 8 positions agree with TRBD2. The V gene's germline CDR1 is GTSNPN and CDR2 SVGIG (reference sequence). The length of the CDR3 is 15 residues. The V segment lost 0 bases and the J segment 3 bases; nucleotides outside the gene matches: 7. CDR3 DNA sequence: TGTGCCTGGAGTGTACCCTTAGCGGGGCTCTACGAGCAGTACTTC. This sequence encodes CAWSVPLAGLYEQYF.

The V and J genes are TRBV7-2 and TRBJ2-6; 10 positions match TRBD1. The CDR3 is 18 residues long. Germline CDR1 is SGHTA and CDR2 is FQGNSA. V gave up 7 bases and J gave up 2 bases; unmatched junction bases: 11. CDR3 nucleotides: TGTGCCAGCACTGGGTGGACTGGGACAGGGGCTGGGGCCAACGTCCTGACTTTC. It yields the protein CASTGWTGTGAGANVLTF. Together with reference TRBV7-2 and TRBJ2-6, the CDR3 gives the full variable domain: GAGVSQSPSNKVTEKGKDVELRCDPISGHTALYWYRQSLGQGLEFLIYFQGNSAPDKSGLPSDRFSAERTGGSVSTLTIQRTQQEDSAVYLCASTGWTGTGAGANVLTFGAGSRLTVL.

This sequence joins TRBV21-1 and TRBJ1-5. TRBV21-1 is a pseudogene locus. This CDR3 contains 14 residues. CDR3 bases: TGTGCCAGCAGCAAAGGGACTAGCAATCAGCCCCAGCATTTT. Residues: CASSKGTSNQPQHF.

The genes are TRBV5-1 and TRBJ1-1; D not resolved. This CDR3 is 14 amino acids long. Germline CDR1 is SGHRS and CDR2 is YFSETQ. Between the trimmed V and J ends, which lost 4 bases and 2 bases, there was a span of 12 bases. The CDR3 sequence: CASSHDGGNTEAFF. CDR3 bases: TGCGCCAGCAGCCATGACGGAGGAAACACTGAAGCTTTCTTT.

The chain uses TRBV11-2 and TRBJ1-3; no clear D gene. The CDR3 length is 12 residues. V lost 1 base and J 6 bases, leaving 4 bases between the germline ends. Germline V lookup: CDR1 SGHAT, CDR2 FQNNGV. The CDR3 protein is CASSLGVNTIYF. The DNA of the CDR3 is TGTGCCAGCAGCTTAGGCGTAAACACCATATATTTT.

This clone is large within its sample. V is TRBV7-9 and J is TRBJ1-4, with 9 positions matching TRBD1. The CDR3 is 17 amino acids. After removal of 2 bases from V and 5 bases from J, the junction contained 9 bases not matched to a gene. The germline V gene has CDR1 SEHNR and CDR2 FQNEAQ (reference sequence). This CDR3 reads CASSLSAQGAPNEKLFF. DNA of the CDR3: TGTGCCAGCAGCTTAAGTGCACAGGGGGCGCCGAATGAAAAACTGTTTTTT.

The DNA for the CDR3 is TGTGCCAGCAGCCCTAGTACAGGGGCCCGTGGCTACACCTTC. Residues: CASSPSTGARGYTF. The rearrangement joins TRBV3-1 (or the pseudogene TRBV3-2) to TRBJ1-2; 7 bases map to TRBD1. Germline V gene data show CDR1 as LGHDT and CDR2 as YNNKEL (reference sequence). This CDR3 has 14 residues. The J segment lost 7 bases and the V segment lost 4 bases, leaving 9 bases of the junction unmatched.

The V gene is TRBV11-2, the J gene TRBJ2-2; the D gene is possibly TRBD1 (6 bases). The germline CDR1 and CDR2 sequences are SGHAT and FQNNGV. CDR3 size: 15 residues. V was shortened by 3 bases and J by 5 bases, with 13 bases between the two germline ends. The CDR3 is CASSFNDRRTGELFF. In DNA, the CDR3 is TGTGCCAGCAGCTTTAACGACAGGAGAACCGGGGAGCTGTTTTTT.

This clone was observed a few times. The J gene is TRBJ1-2, the V gene TRBV18; D is undetermined. The length of the CDR3 is 12 residues. The germline V and J ends were trimmed by 0 bases and 7 bases, with 6 bases remaining between them. Germline CDR1 KGHSH, CDR2 LQKENI. This CDR3 is CASSPPSGGYTF. For the CDR3, the DNA is TGTGCCAGCTCACCACCTTCGGGTGGCTACACCTTC.

The chain combines TRBV7-2 with TRBJ1-2; a possible D gene is TRBD1 (6 bases). Germline CDR1 is SGHTA and CDR2 is FQGNSA. V was cut by 2 bases and J by 12 bases, with 19 bases left in between. The CDR3 totals 14 residues. In DNA form, the CDR3 reads TGTGCCAGCAGCTTATCTCCCGGGGCAGGGGAGGACACCTTC. Its protein is CASSLSPGAGEDTF.

This chain connects TRBV2 to TRBJ1-2, with D possibly matching TRBD1 (6 bases). Trimming stripped 1 base from V and 4 bases from J, with 13 bases between. The CDR3 is made up of 15 amino acids. Germline-derived CDR1 and CDR2 are SNHLY and FYNNEI. The CDR3 is CASSEEGGLGYGYTF. The CDR3 region has the DNA TGTGCCAGCAGTGAAGAGGGGGGCTTGGGCTATGGCTACACCTTC. The full variable domain, in which reference TRBV2 and TRBJ1-2 provide the parts outside the CDR3, is EPEVTQTPSHQVTQMGQEVILRCVPISNHLYFYWYRQILGQKVEFLVSFYNNEISEKSEIFDDQFSVERPDGSNFTLKIRSTKLEDSAMYFCASSEEGGLGYGYTFGSGTRLTVV.

The J gene is TRBJ1-1, the V gene TRBV19; D is possibly TRBD1 (6 bases). Trimming pared 7 bases from V and 6 bases from J, leaving 9 bases between. Germline CDR1 and CDR2: LNHDA and SQIVND (reference sequence). The CDR3 runs 11 residues. The CDR3: CASIGGSEAFF. The CDR3 coding sequence is TGTGCCAGTATAGGGGGGTCTGAAGCTTTCTTT.